Sequencing of this TCR beta chain was carried out in a study of T cells after yellow fever vaccination. About the study: For low cell numbers, libraries were made with SMART-Seq v4 Ultra Low Input.

The authors made TCR cDNA by 5'RACE template switching, adding a universal primer site and UMIs. TCRdb processed the 5' RACE reads anew with MiXCR; each CDR3 protein has one entry. Among some 300,000 distinct CDR3 sequences listed, 8.5% to 10% were seen once. Germline CDR1 and CDR2: SGHRS and YFSETQ. The CDR3 length is 16 residues. V shed 3 bases, J shed 1 base, and the junction held 7 bases outside the gene matches. The clonotype was recovered from a man aged 18 to 29 who received the YFV17D yellow fever vaccine. The gene calls are TRBV5-1 and TRBJ2-3, with 8 bases matching TRBD2. The sample here was CD4+ T cells sorted from PBMCs, taken 5 days after the yellow fever booster vaccination. Here the CDR3 reads CASSSLSGGGTDTQYF. The CDR3 DNA reads TGCGCCAGCAGCTCCCTAAGCGGGGGAGGCACAGATACGCAGTATTTT.